This is a list of T cell receptor beta chains from one sample in a study of regulatory T cells in long-lasting Graves disease. MiXCR, run by TCRdb on the multiplex PCR reads, gives a single entry per CDR3 protein. The sample consists of approximately 400,000 distinct CDR3 sequences, about 15% of them appearing once. These same records also appear under a second study, on T cells in Graves' hyperthyroidism and ophthalmopathy.

The source material was peripheral blood mononuclear cells (PBMCs), sampled at new diagnosis, from a patient treated with antithyroid drugs. All receptors come from a woman in her 30s with Graves disease. Each CDR3 is given with its conserved first and last residue. D genes are given only for firm matches. Size values are once, few and many counts, or a class for expanded clones, and some rows have none.

V gene	clone size	CDR3 length	D gene	J gene	CDR3 DNA	CDR3 protein
TRBV10-1	NA	13	NA	TRBJ1-3	TGCGCCAGCAGTCCGATGGCTGGAAACACCATATATTTT	CASSPMAGNTIYF
TRBV5-1	many	13	NA	TRBJ2-7	TGCGCCAGCAGCCCGCCGGGACGGTACGAGCAGTACTTC	CASSPPGRYEQYF
TRBV11-1	many	14	NA	TRBJ2-5	TGTGCCAGCAGCATTACAGACACACTAGAGACCCAGTACTTC	CASSITDTLETQYF
TRBV20-1	NA	12	NA	TRBJ2-1	TGCAGTGCTGAACGAGGGGGCAATGAGCAGTTCTTC	CSAERGGNEQFF
TRBV12-3/TRBV12-4	once	15	NA	TRBJ2-3	TGTGCCAGCAGTTTTAGGCGGGACCACACAGATACGCAGTATTTT	CASSFRRDHTDTQYF
TRBV4-1	many	14	TRBD1	TRBJ1-1	TGCGCCAGCTCCACTGACAGGGGGCACACTGAAGCTTTCTTT	CASSTDRGHTEAFF
TRBV20-1	NA	13	TRBD1	TRBJ1-4	TGCAGTGCTAGACAGGACAGGGCGTTGGAACTGTTTTTT	CSARQDRALELFF
TRBV7-7	NA	13	NA	TRBJ2-1	TGTGCTAGCAGCAACGGGGCTCGCAATGAGCAGTTCTTC	CASSNGARNEQFF
TRBV3-1	many	12	NA	TRBJ1-1	TGTGCCAGCAGCCAGGGTAACACTGAAGCTTTCTTT	CASSQGNTEAFF
TRBV10-2	NA	14	NA	TRBJ2-7	TGCGCCAGCAGTACGGCTATCCATTCCTACGAGCAGTACTTC	CASSTAIHSYEQYF
TRBV6-2/TRBV6-3	many	15	NA	TRBJ2-1	TGTGCCAGCAGGTCTGACAGAACTAATTACAATGAGCAGTTCTTC	CASRSDRTNYNEQFF
TRBV5-6	NA	15	TRBD1	TRBJ1-4	TGTGCCAGCAGCTTGCTGGACAGGGGATATGAAAAACTGTTTTTT	CASSLLDRGYEKLFF
TRBV4-1	many	15	NA	TRBJ1-5	TGCGCCAGCAGCCAAGATCTTGCGGGCAATCAGCCCCAGCATTTT	CASSQDLAGNQPQHF
TRBV13	many	15	NA	TRBJ2-4	TGTGCCAGCAGCTCACCGGGGCAGTATCGCAACATTCAGTACTTC	CASSSPGQYRNIQYF
TRBV6-1	few	15	TRBD1	TRBJ2-7	TGTGCCAGCAGATCTGACAGGGGGTTTTTCAACGAGCAGTACTTC	CASRSDRGFFNEQYF
TRBV24-1	many	16	NA	TRBJ1-4	TGTGCCACCAGTGATTCCGGACCGGCAACTAATGAAAAACTGTTTTTT	CATSDSGPATNEKLFF
TRBV9	few	15	TRBD1	TRBJ2-5	TGTGCCAGCAGTCCCGGACAGGGTGATAGGGAGACCCAGTACTTC	CASSPGQGDRETQYF
TRBV5-5	NA	15	TRBD1	TRBJ2-5	TGTGCCAGCAGCTTCGGGGCCGGGACAGGGCAGACCCAGTACTTC	CASSFGAGTGQTQYF
TRBV12-3/TRBV12-4	many	13	NA	TRBJ2-7	TGTGCCAGCAGTTTAGCCCGGAGGGGCGAGCAGTACTTC	CASSLARRGEQYF
TRBV15	many	12	NA	TRBJ2-7	TGTGCCACCAGCACCGGTTCTTACGAGCAGTACTTC	CATSTGSYEQYF
TRBV20-1	many	14	TRBD2	TRBJ2-7	TGCAGTGCCTCGGGACTAGTAGAAATCTACGAGCAGTACTTC	CSASGLVEIYEQYF
TRBV29-1	many	12	NA	TRBJ1-5	TGCAGCGTTGGAGCCAGCAATCAGCCCCAGCATTTT	CSVGASNQPQHF
TRBV19	NA	15	NA	TRBJ1-5	TGTGCCACCAAAAGACCGGACAGAAGCAATCAGCCCCAGCATTTT	CATKRPDRSNQPQHF
TRBV29-1	NA	15	NA	TRBJ2-3	TGCAGCATCCCCCCCGACGGAGGGAGCACAGATACGCAGTATTTT	CSIPPDGGSTDTQYF
TRBV24-1	many	16	NA	TRBJ2-5	TGTGCCACCAGTGATCATGACCCGGGACGGCAAGAGACCCAGTACTTC	CATSDHDPGRQETQYF
TRBV7-6	NA	17	NA	TRBJ2-6	TGTGCCAGTCGCGACGAGAGGTTTCTCTCTGGGGCCAACGTCCTGACTTTC	CASRDERFLSGANVLTF